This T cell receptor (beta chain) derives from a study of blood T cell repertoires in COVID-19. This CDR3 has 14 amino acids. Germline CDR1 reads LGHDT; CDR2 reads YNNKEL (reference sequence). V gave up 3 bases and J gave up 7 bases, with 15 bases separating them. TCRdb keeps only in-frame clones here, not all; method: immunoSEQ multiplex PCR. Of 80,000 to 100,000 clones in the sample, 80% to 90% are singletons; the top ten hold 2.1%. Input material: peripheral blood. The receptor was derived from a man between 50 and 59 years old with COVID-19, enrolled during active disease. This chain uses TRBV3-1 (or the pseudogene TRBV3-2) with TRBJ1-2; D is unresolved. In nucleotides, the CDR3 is TGTGCCAGCAGCCACTCAAGCGGGGAGCGTGGCTACACCTTC. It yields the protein CASSHSSGERGYTF.